Below, one T cell receptor (beta chain) is given with its context. The antigen remains unidentified. The treatment denotes: approximately 9-day PBMC culture with coronavirus spike peptide pools or control peptides (ViraFEST assay). Trimming shortened V by 5 bases and J by 3 bases, and 10 bases separated the two germline ends. This CDR3 is built from 13 residues. From germline, CDR1 is SEHNR and CDR2 FQNEAQ (reference sequence). The data are from a study of vaccination and CD4 T cells after COVID-19. The wider study: Once diagnosed, patients had post-COVID samples drawn a median about 100 days later (range 35 to 161).

The Oncomine TCR Beta short-read assay sequenced DNA from cultured CD4+ T cells. Genomic DNA extraction was carried out from cultured CD4+ T cells. TCRdb ran MiXCR on the PCR reads and lists one entry per CDR3 protein. The profile shows almost 20,000 distinct CDR3 sequences, approximately 80% of them singletons. This clonotype was obtained from a human donor who received a COVID-19 vaccine. Specimen: CD4+ T cells from blood, cultured in vitro, collected after SARS-CoV-2 vaccination. The V call is TRBV7-9, the J call TRBJ1-1; no clear D. CDR3 nucleotides: TGTGCCAGCAGCCCCAGCCGGGACACTGAAGCTTTCTTT. Its translation is CASSPSRDTEAFF.